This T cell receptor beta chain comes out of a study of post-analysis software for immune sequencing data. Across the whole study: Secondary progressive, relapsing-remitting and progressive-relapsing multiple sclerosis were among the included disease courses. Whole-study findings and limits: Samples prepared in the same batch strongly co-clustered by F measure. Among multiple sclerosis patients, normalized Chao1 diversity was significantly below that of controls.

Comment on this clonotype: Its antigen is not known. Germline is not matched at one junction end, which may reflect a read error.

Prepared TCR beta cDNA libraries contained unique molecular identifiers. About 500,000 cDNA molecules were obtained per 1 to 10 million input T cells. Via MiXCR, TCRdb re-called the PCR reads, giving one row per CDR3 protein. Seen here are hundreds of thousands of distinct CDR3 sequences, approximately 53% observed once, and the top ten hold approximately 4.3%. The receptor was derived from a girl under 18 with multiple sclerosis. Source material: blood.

CDR3 nucleotide sequence: TGCGTCAGCAGCTCGGGGACAGGGGCCTACGAGCAGTACTTC. Its translation is CVSSSGTGAYEQYF. The chain is built from TRBV5-1 and TRBJ2-7; 10 bases fit TRBD1. Germline lookup yields CDR1 SGHRS and CDR2 YFSETQ. The CDR3 consists of 14 residues.